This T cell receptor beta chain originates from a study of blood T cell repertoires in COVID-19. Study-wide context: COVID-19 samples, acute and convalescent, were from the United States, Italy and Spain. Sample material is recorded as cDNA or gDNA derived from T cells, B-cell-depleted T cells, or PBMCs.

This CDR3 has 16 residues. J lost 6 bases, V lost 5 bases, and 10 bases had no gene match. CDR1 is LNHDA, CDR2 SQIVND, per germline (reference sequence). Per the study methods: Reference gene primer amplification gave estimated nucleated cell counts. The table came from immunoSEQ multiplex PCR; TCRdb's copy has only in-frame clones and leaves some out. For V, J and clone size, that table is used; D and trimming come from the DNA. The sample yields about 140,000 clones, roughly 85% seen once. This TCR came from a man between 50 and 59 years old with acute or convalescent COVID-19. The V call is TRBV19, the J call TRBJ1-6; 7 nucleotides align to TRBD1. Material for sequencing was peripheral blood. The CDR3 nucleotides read TGTGCCAGTAGTCGAAACTGGGACAGCGGTAATTCACCCCTCCACTTT. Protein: CASSRNWDSGNSPLHF. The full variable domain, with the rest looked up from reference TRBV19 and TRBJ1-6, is DGGITQSPKYLFRKEGQNVTLSCEQNLNHDAMYWYRQDPGQGLRLIYYSQIVNDFQKGDIAEGYSVSREKKESFPLTVTSAQKNPTAFYLCASSRNWDSGNSPLHFGNGTRLTVT.